These T cell receptor beta chains were read from a single sample in a study of blood T cell repertoires in COVID-19. Sequencing was performed with immunoSEQ multiplex PCR; in TCRdb, only in-frame clones are kept and a portion is missing. The data contain some 150,000 clones, approximately 85% of them singletons. The sample was peripheral blood. The receptors derive from a man aged 60 to 69 who had recovered from COVID-19. CDR3s include the opening cysteine and the closing phenylalanine or tryptophan. Each record gives: clone size, V gene, D gene, J gene, CDR3 protein, CDR3 DNA. The D gene is left open where the match is weak. Clone size appears in some rows only: once, few, many, or a class for an expanded clone.

.	TRBV7-9	TRBD2	TRBJ2-1	CASSFASGVSYNEQFF	TGTGCCAGCAGCTTCGCTAGCGGGGTATCCTACAATGAGCAGTTCTTC
.	TRBV7-8	TRBD1	TRBJ1-5	CASSAPGQAAGRPQHF	TGTGCCAGCAGCGCTCCAGGACAGGCAGCCGGGCGGCCCCAGCATTTT
many	TRBV14	.	TRBJ1-1	CASSQNTGLAFF	TGTGCCAGCAGCCAAAATACAGGGCTAGCTTTCTTT
.	TRBV11-2	TRBD1	TRBJ2-2	CASTRNTGGTGELFF	TGTGCCAGCACCCGCAATACAGGGGGAACCGGGGAGCTGTTTTTT
.	TRBV6-5	TRBD1	TRBJ2-3	CASRPPTGEDTQYF	TGTGCCAGCAGACCCCCGACAGGGGAAGATACGCAGTATTTT
.	TRBV3-1/TRBV3-2	TRBD1	TRBJ2-5	CASSYDRGYETQYF	TGTGCCAGCAGCTATGACAGGGGGTATGAGACCCAGTACTTC
.	TRBV18	.	TRBJ2-3	CASSPRGISDTQYF	TGTGCCAGCTCACCAAGGGGGATCTCAGATACGCAGTATTTT
.	TRBV11-3	.	TRBJ2-1	CASSLGRNNEQFF	TGTGCCAGCAGCTTGGGCAGAAACAATGAGCAGTTCTTC
.	TRBV10-1	.	TRBJ2-2	CASIRTDANTGELFF	TGCGCCAGCATTAGGACAGACGCGAACACCGGGGAGCTGTTTTTT
.	TRBV2	.	TRBJ2-6	CASSIPGAGANVLTF	TGTGCCAGCAGTATTCCAGGGGCTGGGGCCAACGTCCTGACTTTC
.	TRBV7-2	.	TRBJ1-1	CASSLSGGRNLEAFF	TGTGCCAGCAGCTTAAGCGGGGGGCGGAATCTTGAAGCTTTCTTT
once	TRBV5-6	.	TRBJ1-1	CASSFFELNTEAFF	TGTGCCAGCAGCTTCTTCGAGTTGAACACTGAAGCTTTCTTT
.	TRBV6-6	TRBD1	TRBJ1-5	CASSALGQGQPQHF	TGTGCCAGCAGTGCCCTCGGACAGGGCCAGCCCCAGCATTTT
once	TRBV3-1/TRBV3-2	TRBD1	TRBJ2-7	CASSQGAGRGLDEQYF	TGTGCCAGCAGCCAAGGGGCAGGCAGGGGGCTGGACGAGCAGTACTTC
.	TRBV3-1/TRBV3-2	.	TRBJ1-6	CASSATSSNSPLHF	TGTGCCAGCAGTGCGACATCCTCTAATTCACCCCTCCACTTT
.	TRBV10-3	TRBD2	TRBJ2-1	CALIGGVWASGGLYNEQFF	TGTGCCCTCATTGGGGGGGTCTGGGCTAGCGGGGGCCTTTACAATGAGCAGTTCTTC
.	TRBV20-1	.	TRBJ2-5	CSAHGEETQYF	TGCAGTGCCCATGGAGAGGAGACCCAGTACTTC
few	TRBV6-4	TRBD2	TRBJ2-7	CASSDSHLAGASYEQYF	TGTGCCAGCAGTGACTCCCACCTAGCGGGGGCTTCCTACGAGCAGTACTTC
.	TRBV7-9	.	TRBJ1-2	CASSFSGAPNYGYTF	TGTGCCAGCAGCTTCTCTGGGGCCCCCAACTATGGCTACACCTTC
.	TRBV29-1	.	TRBJ1-1	CSVGQVKTEAFF	TGCAGCGTTGGACAGGTTAAGACTGAAGCTTTCTTT
.	TRBV30	TRBD1	TRBJ2-7	CAWRGTGTSYEQYF	TGTGCCTGGAGAGGGACAGGTACTTCCTACGAGCAGTACTTC
.	TRBV29-1	.	TRBJ2-1	CSVEDSRSNEQFF	TGCAGCGTCGAGGACAGTAGATCCAATGAGCAGTTCTTC
.	TRBV19	TRBD1	TRBJ1-1	CASSLTGTGGTEAFF	TGTGCCAGTAGCCTAACCGGGACAGGGGGCACTGAAGCTTTCTTT
.	TRBV5-1	TRBD1	TRBJ1-1	CASSSVDRDTEAFF	TGCGCCAGCAGCTCCGTCGACAGGGACACTGAAGCTTTCTTT
.	TRBV5-1	.	TRBJ2-5	CASSSTEGAVETQYF	TGCGCCAGCAGCAGCACAGAAGGGGCCGTGGAGACCCAGTACTTC
.	TRBV3-1/TRBV3-2	.	TRBJ2-7	CASSQGDRGSYF	TGTGCCAGCAGCCAAGGGGACCGGGGGTCCTATTTC
.	TRBV9	.	TRBJ2-3	CASSLLLGSSTDTQYF	TGTGCCAGCAGCCTACTCCTAGGCTCGAGCACAGATACGCAGTATTTT
few	TRBV9	.	TRBJ2-2	CASSSNTGELFF	TGTGCCAGCAGCTCTAACACCGGGGAGCTGTTTTTT
.	TRBV19	.	TRBJ2-7	CASSPRLNYEQYF	TGTGCCAGTAGCCCTCGACTGAACTACGAGCAGTACTTC
.	TRBV6-2/TRBV6-3	.	TRBJ1-5	CASSRSGNQPQHF	TGTGCCAGCAGTCGGTCAGGGAATCAGCCCCAGCATTTT
.	TRBV27	TRBD1	TRBJ1-5	CASSISWTGSNQPQHF	TGTGCCAGCAGTATCTCTTGGACAGGCAGCAATCAGCCCCAGCATTTT
.	TRBV9	TRBD1	TRBJ2-3	CASSGPGQGADTQYF	TGTGCCAGCAGCGGCCCGGGACAGGGCGCAGATACGCAGTATTTT